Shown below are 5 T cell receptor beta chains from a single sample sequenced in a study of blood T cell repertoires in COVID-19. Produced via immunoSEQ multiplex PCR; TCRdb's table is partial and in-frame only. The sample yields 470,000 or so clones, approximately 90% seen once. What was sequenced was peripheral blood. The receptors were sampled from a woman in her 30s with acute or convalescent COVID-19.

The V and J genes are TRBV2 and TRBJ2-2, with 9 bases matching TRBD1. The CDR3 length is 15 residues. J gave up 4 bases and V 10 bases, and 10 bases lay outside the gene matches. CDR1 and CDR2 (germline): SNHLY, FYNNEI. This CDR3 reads CATAPGTGRTGELFF. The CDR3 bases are TGTGCCACCGCGCCCGGGACAGGGCGCACCGGGGAGCTGTTTTTT.

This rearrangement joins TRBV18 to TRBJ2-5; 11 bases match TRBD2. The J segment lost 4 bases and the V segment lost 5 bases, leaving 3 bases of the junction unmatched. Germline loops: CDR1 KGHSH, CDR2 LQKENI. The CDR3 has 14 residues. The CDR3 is CASSGTSGSETQYF. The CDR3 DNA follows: TGTGCCAGCTCAGGGACTAGCGGATCAGAGACCCAGTACTTC.

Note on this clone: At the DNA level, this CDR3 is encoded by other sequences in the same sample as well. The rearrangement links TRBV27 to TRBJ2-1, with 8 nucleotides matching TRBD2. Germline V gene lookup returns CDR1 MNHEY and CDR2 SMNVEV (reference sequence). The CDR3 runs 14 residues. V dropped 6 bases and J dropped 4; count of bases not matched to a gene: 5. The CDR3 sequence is CASSPGGPYNEQFF. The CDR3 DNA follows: TGTGCCAGCAGCCCGGGGGGGCCGTACAATGAGCAGTTCTTC.

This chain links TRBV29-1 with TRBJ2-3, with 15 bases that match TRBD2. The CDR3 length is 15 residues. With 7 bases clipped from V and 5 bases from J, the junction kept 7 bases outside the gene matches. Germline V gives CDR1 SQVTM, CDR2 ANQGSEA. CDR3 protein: CSARTSGGAGDTQYF. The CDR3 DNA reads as TGCAGCGCCCGGACTAGCGGGGGGGCTGGAGATACGCAGTATTTT.

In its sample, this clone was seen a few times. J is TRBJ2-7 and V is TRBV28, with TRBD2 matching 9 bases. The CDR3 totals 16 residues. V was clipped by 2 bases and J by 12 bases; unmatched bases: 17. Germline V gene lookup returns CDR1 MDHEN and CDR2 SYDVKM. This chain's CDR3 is CASSLDPRMVAGDLYF. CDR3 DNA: TGTGCCAGCAGTTTAGACCCCAGGATGGTAGCGGGGGACCTGTACTTC.